The 2 T cell receptor beta chains reported below all come from one sample, sequenced in a study of blood T cells in healthy people across ages. Through a sample-barcoded 5' primer and a J-beta primer mix, a second PCR was run for roughly 7 to 12 cycles. TCRdb passed the 5' RACE reads through MiXCR, listing each CDR3 protein once. The data hold 1.2 million to 1.5 million distinct CDR3 sequences, with approximately 42% observed a single time. Sequencing was carried out using blood. The receptors were sampled from a woman under 30 in good health.

The genes are TRBV9 and TRBJ2-3, with D perhaps being TRBD1 or TRBD2 (6 bases each). The V end lost 4 bases, the J end lost 6 bases, and 18 bases lay between the germline ends. The length of the CDR3 is 15 residues. Germline V CDR1 and CDR2: SGDLS, YYNGEE. CDR3 residues: CASSPGAGPGDTQYF. CDR3 nucleotide sequence: TGTGCCAGCAGCCCGGGGGCGGGTCCCGGGGATACGCAGTATTTT.

This clonotype was detected a few times. The CDR3 protein is CASSSLTGGQETQYF. The CDR3 DNA reads TGTGCCAGCAGCTCCCTAACAGGGGGCCAAGAGACCCAGTACTTC. The chain combines TRBV7-2 with TRBJ2-5; 8 nucleotides agree with TRBD1. This CDR3 contains 15 residues. The V and J ends lost 4 bases and 1 base, in that order; junction bases with no gene match: 5. The germline gives CDR1 SGHTA, CDR2 FQGNSA.